This T cell receptor beta chain was recorded in a study of blood T cell repertoires in COVID-19. As handled by the study authors: Nucleated cell number was recorded as an estimate derived from reference gene primer amplification. Data came from immunoSEQ multiplex PCR; TCRdb stores just in-frame clones and leaves some out. The V and J calls and clone size are taken from that table; D and trimming were inferred from the DNA. This sample has some 260,000 clones, with approximately 86% found just once. The CDR3 is made up of 16 amino acids. V gave up 5 bases and J gave up 6 bases; unmatched junction bases: 14. Germline CDR1 LNHDA, CDR2 SQIVND (reference sequence). This clone was detected once.

This chain connects TRBV19 to TRBJ2-7; TRBD2 matches at 9 bases. The TCR sequence derives from a woman in her twenties or thirties with acute or convalescent COVID-19. Sequencing was performed on peripheral blood. The CDR3 DNA reads TGTGCCAGTAGTCCCTTAGGTATTAGCGGGAGAGGCGAGCAGTACTTC. It yields the protein CASSPLGISGRGEQYF. Filled out from reference TRBV19 and TRBJ2-7, the complete variable domain reads DGGITQSPKYLFRKEGQNVTLSCEQNLNHDAMYWYRQDPGQGLRLIYYSQIVNDFQKGDIAEGYSVSREKKESFPLTVTSAQKNPTAFYLCASSPLGISGRGEQYFGPGTRLTVT.